This TCR beta chain came from a study of cytomegalovirus exposure and HLA in healthy donors. In the PCR, 60 Vbeta and 13 Jbeta primers were used. Method: immunoSEQ multiplex PCR; TCRdb's copy keeps in-frame clones and lacks some. The table has about 210,000 clones, 80% to 90% seen once. In germline, CDR1 is SNHLY, CDR2 FYNNEI. CDR3 length: 16 residues. The V and J ends lost 4 bases and 5 bases respectively, with 18 bases between them. The sample was PBMCs. The sequence was obtained from a man aged 30-40 years in good health and CMV-seronegative. The chain joins TRBV2 to TRBJ1-5; D remains unclear. The CDR3 DNA follows: TGTGCCAGCAGTGCCAGAGGTGGAGTTACCTATCAGCCCCAGCATTTT. Amino acid sequence: CASSARGGVTYQPQHF.